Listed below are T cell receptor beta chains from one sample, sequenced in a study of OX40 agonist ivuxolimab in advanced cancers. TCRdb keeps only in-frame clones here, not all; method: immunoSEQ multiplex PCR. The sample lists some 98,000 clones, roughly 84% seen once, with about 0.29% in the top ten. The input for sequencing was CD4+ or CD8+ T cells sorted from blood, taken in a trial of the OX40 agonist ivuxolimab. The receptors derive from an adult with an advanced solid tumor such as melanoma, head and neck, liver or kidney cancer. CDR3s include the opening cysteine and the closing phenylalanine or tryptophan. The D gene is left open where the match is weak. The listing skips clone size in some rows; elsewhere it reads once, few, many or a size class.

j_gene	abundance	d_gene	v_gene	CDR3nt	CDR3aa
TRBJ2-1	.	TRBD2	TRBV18	TGTGCCAGCTCCCGGGGCCCCTCTAGCGGGGACAACAATGAGCAGTTCTTC	CASSRGPSSGDNNEQFF
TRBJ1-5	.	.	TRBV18	TGTGCCAGCTCGACCGAAGGGGCGATCCAGCCCCAGCATTTT	CASSTEGAIQPQHF
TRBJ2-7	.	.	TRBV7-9	TGTGCCAGCAGCCCTTCCGGGACCACCTACGAGCAGTACTTC	CASSPSGTTYEQYF
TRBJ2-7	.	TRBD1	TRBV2	TGTGCCAGCAGTGAGCTCGTAACAGGGGGCGAGCAGTACTTC	CASSELVTGGEQYF
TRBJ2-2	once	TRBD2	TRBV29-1	TGCAGCGTTGGTAGCGGGGGGGCGGCGAGGGAGCTGTTTTTT	CSVGSGGAARELFF
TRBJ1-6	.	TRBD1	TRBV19	TGTGCCAGTAGTATGAGGGGGCTTGAGGGAAATTCACCCCTCCACTTT	CASSMRGLEGNSPLHF
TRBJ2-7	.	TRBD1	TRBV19	TGTGCCAGTAGTAACATCCTGCGGCCGCCGGGACAGGGGACCTACGAGCAGTACTTC	CASSNILRPPGQGTYEQYF
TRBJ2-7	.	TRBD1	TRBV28	TGTGCCAGCAGTGTTACAGGGGTGGGAACCTACGAGCAGTACTTC	CASSVTGVGTYEQYF
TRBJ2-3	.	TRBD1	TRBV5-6	TGTGCCAGCAGCCTACAGGGGGCAGATACGCAGTATTTT	CASSLQGADTQYF
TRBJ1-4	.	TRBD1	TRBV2	TGTGCCAGCAGCCGGACCCCAACAGGGGGGCGAGAAAAACTGTTTTTT	CASSRTPTGGREKLFF